This T cell receptor beta chain emerged from a study of shared clonotypes between healthy human individuals (TCRdb year 2020). For the wider study: A few men and two women, aged 18 to 49 years, made up the cohort. For each donor, CD4 naive and CD4 memory were each run on three plates, CD8 naive on two plates, and CD8 memory on one plate. Blood TCR repertoires of a handful of healthy adults were deeply sequenced to estimate repertoire size and the extent of clonotype sharing between individuals. Libraries were prepared and TCR repertoires were sequenced by different laboratories using diverse techniques, in order to increase sequencing depth and limit assay-specific biases. Leukapheresis yielded between about 0.94 and 9.5 billion PBMCs per donor.

On this clone: Its specific antigen is unknown. No much larger clone is present one base from it, and per-base qualities are unavailable.

Using the deep immunoSEQ assay, multiplex PCR amplified TCR CDR3 regions from genomic DNA. Extracted genomic DNA from each cell subset was distributed evenly across all wells of several immunoSEQ 96-well plates, and each plate was treated as a replicate. Each replicate PCR for sorted subsets received about 180 ng genomic DNA, equal to tens of thousands of T cell genomes. Purified libraries were quantified with a Qubit 3.0 fluorometer, sized on a Bioanalyzer 2100, and re-quantified with the KAPA Library Quantification kit. Every immunoSEQ 96-well plate was sequenced on a dedicated single-read 150-cycle Illumina NextSeq 550 flow cell. Regarding the original processing steps: Because the immunoSEQ output held only junctional sequences and lacked quality scores, the filtering could not match the filtering applied to full-length reads. To assign V/J genes and CDR3, sequences were annotated using PyIR, a Python wrapper for IgBLAST v1.9, with IMGT germline references. Reads were filtered out if the reads had weak V/J assignments (E-value above 1e-6), no CDR3, stop codons, out-of-frame junctions, or ambiguous translated residues. V3J clonotypes were defined as sequences sharing the same inferred V gene, J gene, and CDR3 amino acid sequence. Percentage overlap between repertoires was calculated by dividing the number of shared unique clonotypes by the size of the smaller repertoire. Richness of each repertoire was evaluated using RTK rarefaction, the Chao1 estimator, and Recon v2.1 estimates of unobserved clonotypes. OLGA was used to compute generation probabilities for all TCRbeta clonotypes that the gDNA method yielded from a few donors. Imported from immuneACCESS, the table was reduced by TCRdb to in-frame sequences with V and J called. These copies leave out some clones; in studies compared against another copy, an unresolved V gene accounts for under half, and the cause of the remainder is not known. The DNA was the basis for D and trimming; V, J and clone size are from that table. The sample table holds 2 million to 3 million clones, of which approximately 94% were seen once. 0.36% of the sample belongs to the ten largest clones.

Overall study outcomes, separate from this receptor: Incomplete sequencing was indicated by rarefaction of sorted-subset datasets, despite the large sequencing depth. Because the study included a small number of donors, the genetic and exposure-history diversity represented was limited. Compared with non-shared clonotypes, clonotypes shared by all four sorted-subset donors had higher generation probabilities. Based on pairwise subsampling, the degree of clonotype sharing among donors was expected to be affected by sequencing depth. Larger estimated clonotype richness was generally found for naive subsets than for memory subsets. When several donors were compared, the shared fraction of clonotypes was about 5.5% for naive CD4, 3% to 4% for naive CD8, 2.3% for memory CD4, and 0.35% to 0.4% for memory CD8. Sampling was restricted to blood, and TCR repertoires in tissues likely differ from the TCR repertoires found in blood.

The donors were healthy, HIV-negative adults with no recently reported acute infections or vaccinations. Every donor was a Caucasian adult residing in Nashville, Tennessee, USA. CD4+ T cells were enriched by magnetic negative selection, after which naive cells were positively selected on CD45RA and the negative fraction was taken as the memory subset. After blood collection by leukapheresis, PBMCs were isolated using Ficoll-Histopaque density gradient centrifugation and then cryopreserved in the vapor phase of liquid nitrogen. Analytical flow cytometry was used to check the purity and quantity of every magnetically sorted T cell population. Each sorted fraction had its genomic DNA isolated and then quantified by UV absorbance on a Nanodrop 2000c. The CDR3 spans 15 residues, from the cysteine through the phenylalanine. Only CDR3 DNA remains: 45 bases, in frame from the first base. V is clipped by 1 base and J by 1 base, and the sequence between their germline boundaries is 10 bases long. The germline V gene gives CDR1 as MGHRA and CDR2 as YSYEKL.

Source material: naive CD4+ T cells from PBMCs. Read against the paper, the sample's cell subset or site label means: CD45RA+ positively selected. This receptor was identified in a man aged 18 to 35 in good health. Some clones in this sample may be carry-over from other donors' samples. The rearranged chain carries TRBV4-1 and TRBJ2-5; the D gene remains uncertain. The CDR3 region: CASSQAQPIQETQYF. Here is the DNA: TGCGCCAGCAGCCAAGCCCAGCCCATCCAAGAGACCCAGTACTTC.